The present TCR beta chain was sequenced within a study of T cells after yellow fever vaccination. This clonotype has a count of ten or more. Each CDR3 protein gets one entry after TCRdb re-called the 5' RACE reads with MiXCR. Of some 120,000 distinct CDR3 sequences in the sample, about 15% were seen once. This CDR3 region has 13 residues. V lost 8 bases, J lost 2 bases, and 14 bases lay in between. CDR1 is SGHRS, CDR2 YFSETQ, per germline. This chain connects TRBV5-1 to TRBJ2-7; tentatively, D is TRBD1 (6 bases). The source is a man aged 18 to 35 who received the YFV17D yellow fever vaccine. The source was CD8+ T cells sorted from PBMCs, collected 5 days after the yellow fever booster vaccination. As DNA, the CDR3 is TGCGCCAGTAGTATGAGGACAGCCTACGAGCAGTACTTC. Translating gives CASSMRTAYEQYF.